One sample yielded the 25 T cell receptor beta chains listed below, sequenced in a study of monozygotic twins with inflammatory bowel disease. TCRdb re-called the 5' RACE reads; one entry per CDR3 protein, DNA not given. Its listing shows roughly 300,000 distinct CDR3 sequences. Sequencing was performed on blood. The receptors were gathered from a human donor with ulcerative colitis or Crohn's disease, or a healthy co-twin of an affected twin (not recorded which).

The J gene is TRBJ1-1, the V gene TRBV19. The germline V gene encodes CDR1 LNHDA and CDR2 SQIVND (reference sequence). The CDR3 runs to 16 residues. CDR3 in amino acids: CASSIAPQISNTEAFF.

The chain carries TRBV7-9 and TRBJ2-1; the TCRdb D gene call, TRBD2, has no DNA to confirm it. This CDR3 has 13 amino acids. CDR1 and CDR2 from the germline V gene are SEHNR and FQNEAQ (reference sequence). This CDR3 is CASFGDLNNEQFF.

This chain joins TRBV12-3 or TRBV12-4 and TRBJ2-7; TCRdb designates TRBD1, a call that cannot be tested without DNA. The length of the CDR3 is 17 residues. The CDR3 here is CASSPGTDLGLPYEQYF.

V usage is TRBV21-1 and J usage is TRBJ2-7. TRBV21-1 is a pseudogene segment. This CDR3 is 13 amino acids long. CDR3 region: CASSNAETYEQYF.

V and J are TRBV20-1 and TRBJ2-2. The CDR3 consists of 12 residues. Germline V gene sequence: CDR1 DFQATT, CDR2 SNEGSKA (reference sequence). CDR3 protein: CSALMSTGELFF.

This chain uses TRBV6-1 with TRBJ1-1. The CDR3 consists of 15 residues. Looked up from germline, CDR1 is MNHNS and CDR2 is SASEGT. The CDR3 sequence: CASSRYGTHPTEAFF.

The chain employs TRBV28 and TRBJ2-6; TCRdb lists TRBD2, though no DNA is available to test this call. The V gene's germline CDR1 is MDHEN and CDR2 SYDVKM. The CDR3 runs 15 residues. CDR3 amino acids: CASKPGGLRANVLTF.

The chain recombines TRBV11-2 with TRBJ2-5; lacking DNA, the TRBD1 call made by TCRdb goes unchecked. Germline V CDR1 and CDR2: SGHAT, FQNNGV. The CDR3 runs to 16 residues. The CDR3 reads CASSPGQRLGLETQYF.

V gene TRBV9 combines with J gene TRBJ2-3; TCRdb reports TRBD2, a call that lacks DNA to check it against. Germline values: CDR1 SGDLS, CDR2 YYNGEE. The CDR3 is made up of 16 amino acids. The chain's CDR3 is CASSGGRLAGADTQYF.

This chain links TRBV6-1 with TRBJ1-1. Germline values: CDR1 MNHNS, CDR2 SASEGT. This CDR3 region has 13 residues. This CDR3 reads CASSTGLDTEAFF.

This chain's CDR3 is CASTIDRGPTDTQYF. This chain uses TRBV2 with TRBJ2-3; TCRdb names TRBD1, which stays unverified in the absence of DNA. The V gene's germline CDR1 is SNHLY and CDR2 FYNNEI. The CDR3 length is 15 residues.

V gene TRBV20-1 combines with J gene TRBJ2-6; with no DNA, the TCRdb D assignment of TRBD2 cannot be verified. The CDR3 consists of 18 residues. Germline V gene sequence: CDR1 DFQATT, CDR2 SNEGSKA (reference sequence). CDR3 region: CSARWTSGKSSGANVLTF.

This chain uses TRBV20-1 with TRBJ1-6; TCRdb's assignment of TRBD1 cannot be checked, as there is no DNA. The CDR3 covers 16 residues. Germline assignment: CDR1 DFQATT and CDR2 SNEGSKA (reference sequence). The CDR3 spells CSAIRPRTANNSPLHF.

CDR3 residues: CASSPQGRATDTQYF. The chain joins TRBV27 to TRBJ2-3; as DNA is missing, the TRBD1 call by TCRdb cannot be tested. There are 15 residues in the CDR3. Germline CDR1 and CDR2: MNHEY and SMNVEV (reference sequence).

CDR3 sequence reads: CSASPPRPANYGYTF. The chain has TRBV20-1 and TRBJ1-2; TCRdb lists TRBD1, though no DNA is available to test this call. Per the germline V gene, CDR1 is DFQATT and CDR2 is SNEGSKA (reference sequence). The CDR3 runs 15 residues.

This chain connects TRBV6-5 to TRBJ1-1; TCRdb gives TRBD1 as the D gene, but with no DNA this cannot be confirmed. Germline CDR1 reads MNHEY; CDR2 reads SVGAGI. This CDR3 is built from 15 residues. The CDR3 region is CASSYSSRGFTEAFF.

CDR3: CASSPAGSELSYGYTF. The V call is TRBV12-3 or TRBV12-4, the J call TRBJ1-2; TCRdb's assignment of TRBD1 cannot be checked, as there is no DNA. This CDR3 is 16 amino acids long.

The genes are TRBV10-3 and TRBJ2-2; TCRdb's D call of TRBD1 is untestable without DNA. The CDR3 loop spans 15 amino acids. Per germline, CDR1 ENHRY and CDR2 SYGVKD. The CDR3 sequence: CAHAPGPVNTGELFF.

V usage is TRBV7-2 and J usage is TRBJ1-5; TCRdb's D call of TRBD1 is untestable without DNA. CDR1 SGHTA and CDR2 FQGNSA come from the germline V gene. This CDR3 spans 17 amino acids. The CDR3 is CASSFAGTGDSNQPQHF.

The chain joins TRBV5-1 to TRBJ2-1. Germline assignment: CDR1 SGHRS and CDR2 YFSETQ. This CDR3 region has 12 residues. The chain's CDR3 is CASSFLGNEQFF.

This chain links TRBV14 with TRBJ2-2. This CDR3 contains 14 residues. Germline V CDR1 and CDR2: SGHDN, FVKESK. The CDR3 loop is CASSPGRVTGELFF.

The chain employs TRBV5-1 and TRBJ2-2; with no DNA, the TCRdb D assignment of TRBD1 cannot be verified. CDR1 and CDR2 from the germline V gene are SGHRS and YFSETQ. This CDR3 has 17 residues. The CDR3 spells CASRQLGQGGITGELFF.

The CDR3 loop is CASSRSGGQPQHF. The chain recombines TRBV7-9 with TRBJ1-5. The CDR3 covers 13 residues. The germline V gene encodes CDR1 SEHNR and CDR2 FQNEAQ (reference sequence).

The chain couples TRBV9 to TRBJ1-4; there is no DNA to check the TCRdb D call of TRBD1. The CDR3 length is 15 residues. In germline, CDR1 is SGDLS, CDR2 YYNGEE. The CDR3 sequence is CASSPNVGGSGKLFF. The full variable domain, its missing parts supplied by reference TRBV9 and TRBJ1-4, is DSGVTQTPKHLITATGQRVTLRCSPRSGDLSVYWYQQSLDQGLQFLIQYYNGEERAKGNILERFSAQQFPDLHSELNLSSLELGDSALYFCASSPNVGGSGKLFFGSGTQLSVL.

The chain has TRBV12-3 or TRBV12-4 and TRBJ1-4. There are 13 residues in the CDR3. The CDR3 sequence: CASSFGETRKLFF.